A single sample is the source of the 19 T cell receptor beta chains below, sequenced in a study of blood T cells in healthy people across ages. PCR was performed a second time for about 7 to 12 cycles using a sample-barcoded 5' primer and a J-beta primer mix. Each CDR3 protein gets one entry after TCRdb re-called the 5' RACE reads with MiXCR. The sample carries just over 1 million distinct CDR3 sequences, around 43% recorded once. The specimen was blood. The receptors stem from a woman in her fifties or sixties in good health.

The chain uses TRBV15 and TRBJ1-4; 7 bases are a match to TRBD1. The CDR3 contains 16 residues. The V segment lost 1 base and the J segment 15 bases; nucleotides outside the gene matches: 17. Germline V gene lookup returns CDR1 LNHNV and CDR2 YYDKDF (reference sequence). CDR3 in amino acids: CATSRVPPQGEPDLFF. The CDR3 DNA sequence: TGTGCCACCAGCAGAGTACCCCCCCAGGGGGAACCCGATTTGTTTTTT.

This clonotype turned up a few times. The chain has TRBV5-1 and TRBJ2-1; D perhaps matches TRBD2 (6 bases). This CDR3 has 14 amino acids. V was cut by 5 bases and J by 2 bases, with 11 bases left in between. Germline V gene lookup returns CDR1 SGHRS and CDR2 YFSETQ. Here the CDR3 DNA reads TGCGCCAGCAGTTGGCGGGATGCCTACAATGAGCAGTTCTTC. Translating it yields CASSWRDAYNEQFF.

The chain couples TRBV6-5 to TRBJ1-2; a possible D gene is TRBD1 (5 bases). The CDR3 is made up of 14 amino acids. Trimming left V 5 bases short and J 1 base short, with 11 bases between. Germline CDR1 MNHEY, CDR2 SVGAGI. The CDR3 loop is CASSRGENNYGYTF. CDR3 coding DNA: TGTGCCAGCAGTCGGGGGGAGAATAACTATGGCTACACCTTC.

This clonotype was counted a single time. The chain carries TRBV28 and TRBJ1-2; D is possibly TRBD1 (6 bases). V was cut by 4 bases and J by 5 bases, with 14 bases left in between. The CDR3 is made up of 14 amino acids. The germline V gene encodes CDR1 MDHEN and CDR2 SYDVKM. CDR3 nucleotide sequence: TGTGCCAGCAGTTCACAGGGCTGGAGGTATGGCTACACCTTC. It encodes CASSSQGWRYGYTF.

This chain joins TRBV6-6 and TRBJ2-1; no reliable D call. V was cut by 2 bases and J by 5 bases, with 10 bases left in between. CDR3 length: 14 residues. The germline gives CDR1 MNHNY, CDR2 SVGAGI (reference sequence). The CDR3 spells CASSYLGAHNEQFF. The CDR3, as DNA: TGTGCCAGCAGTTACCTAGGAGCCCACAATGAGCAGTTCTTC.

This chain links TRBV20-1 with TRBJ2-1; D may be TRBD1 (5 bases). The assigned J gene may be wrong: the sequence end matches TRBJ2-7 better. CDR1 is DFQATT, CDR2 SNEGSKA, per germline (reference sequence). This CDR3 is built from 15 residues. CDR3 nucleotides: TGCAGTCCCCAAAAGGGGCCAGGTTCCTACAATGAGCAGTACTTC. As protein: CSPQKGPGSYNEQYF.

J is TRBJ1-6 and V is TRBV7-9, with D unclear. This CDR3 is built from 15 residues. CDR1 and CDR2 (germline): SEHNR, FQNEAQ (reference sequence). V lost 2 bases, J lost 6 bases, and 11 bases lay in between. The CDR3: CASSLKGSLNSPLHF. The CDR3, as DNA: TGTGCCAGCAGCTTAAAGGGCAGCCTTAATTCACCCCTCCACTTT.

A few counts support this clonotype. The chain has TRBV12-3 or TRBV12-4 and TRBJ2-3; D is perhaps TRBD1 or TRBD2 (5 bases each). The CDR3 contains 14 residues. Deletions cut 5 bases from V and 6 bases from J, with 15 bases between. The CDR3 nucleotides are TGTGCCAGCAGTGGGTCCCAGGGACCTGATACGCAGTATTTT. It encodes CASSGSQGPDTQYF.

CDR3 region: CASSLYGQGADTQYF. The DNA for the CDR3 is TGTGCCAGCAGTTTATATGGACAGGGGGCAGATACGCAGTATTTT. The chain uses TRBV27 and TRBJ2-3; TRBD1 matches 10 bases. Germline lookup yields CDR1 MNHEY and CDR2 SMNVEV (reference sequence). The CDR3 is 15 residues long. V trimming: 1 base; J trimming: 4 bases; junction bases outside the gene matches: 2.

This clonotype showed up just a few times. The genes are TRBV5-1 and TRBJ2-1, with D uncertain. The germline V gene has CDR1 SGHRS and CDR2 YFSETQ. The CDR3 is 14 residues long. The V end lost 0 bases, the J end lost 6 bases, and 10 bases lay between the germline ends. CDR3 sequence: CASSLAMEGNEQFF. For the CDR3, the DNA is TGCGCCAGCAGCTTGGCCATGGAAGGCAATGAGCAGTTCTTC.

The CDR3: CASSPAGSETQYF. The CDR3 bases are TGTGCCAGCTCACCGGCGGGATCCGAGACCCAGTACTTC. The chain carries TRBV18 and TRBJ2-7; possible D gene TRBD2, 6 bases. Near its end, the DNA agrees better with TRBJ2-5, so the J call may be wrong. CDR3 length equals 13 residues. Per germline, CDR1 KGHSH and CDR2 LQKENI.

This clonotype has just a few counts. J is TRBJ2-5 and V is TRBV12-3 or TRBV12-4; D is unclear. The CDR3 totals 13 residues. With 0 bases removed from V and 11 bases from J, the gap between germline ends came to 13 bases. The CDR3 DNA reads TGTGCCAGCAGTTTAGCCTCCGGGCTAGAGCAGTACTTC. Protein sequence: CASSLASGLEQYF.

The V call is TRBV4-1, the J call TRBJ2-5; D may be TRBD2 (6 bases). The DNA end is more similar to TRBJ2-1, so the J call may be wrong. The CDR3 contains 16 residues. Per germline, CDR1 MGHRA and CDR2 YSYEKL. In DNA, the CDR3 is TGCGCCAGCAGCCGGTCGTTTGTACTAGCAGAAGAGACCCAGTTCTTC. Amino acid sequence: CASSRSFVLAEETQFF.

This chain connects TRBV29-1 to TRBJ1-1; unclear D gene. Germline V lookup: CDR1 SQVTM, CDR2 ANQGSEA. The CDR3 covers 13 residues. Trimming shortened V by 4 bases and J by 1 base, and 10 bases separated the two germline ends. CDR3 region: CSVAAETNTEAFF. The CDR3 DNA reads as TGCAGCGTTGCGGCAGAAACGAACACTGAAGCTTTCTTT.

This clonotype occurred a few times. The chain carries TRBV12-3 or TRBV12-4 and TRBJ2-1; 10 bases map to TRBD2. The J segment lost 6 bases and the V segment lost 1 base, leaving 9 bases of the junction unmatched. The CDR3 covers 17 residues. CDR3 in amino acids: CASSLGLSGRAVNEQFF. The CDR3 DNA follows: TGTGCCAGCAGTTTAGGCCTCAGCGGGAGGGCCGTCAATGAGCAGTTCTTC.

V and J are TRBV27 and TRBJ1-5; D unresolved. Trimming left V 0 bases short and J 2 bases short, with 8 bases between. From germline, CDR1 is MNHEY and CDR2 SMNVEV (reference sequence). The CDR3 runs to 15 residues. CDR3 DNA sequence: TGTGCCAGCAGTTTATCCGGGAGCCGCAATCAGCCCCAGCATTTT. This encodes CASSLSGSRNQPQHF.

Comment on this clonotype: One junction end does not reproduce the germline sequence, and a read error may be involved. The chain employs TRBV27 and TRBJ2-5; D tentatively fits TRBD1 or TRBD2 (5 bases each). Germline V gives CDR1 MNHEY, CDR2 SMNVEV (reference sequence). The CDR3 has 12 residues. CDR3 sequence: CASRRGRETQCF. The CDR3 DNA reads as TGTGCCAGCAGGAGGGGTAGGGAGACCCAGTGCTTC.

V is TRBV10-2 and J is TRBJ1-2, with D unclear. Trimming left V 6 bases short and J 0 bases short, with 11 bases between. This CDR3 contains 14 residues. The germline V gene encodes CDR1 WSHSY and CDR2 SAAADI. The CDR3 region is CASRPTLANYGYTF. The CDR3 nucleotides are TGCGCCAGCAGACCGACTTTAGCTAACTATGGCTACACCTTC.

The rearrangement links TRBV12-3 or TRBV12-4 to TRBJ2-1; 7 bases map to TRBD1. CDR3 length equals 14 residues. After removal of 6 bases from V and 4 bases from J, the junction contained 6 bases not matched to a gene. CDR3: CASRPGQRYNEQFF. In nucleotides, the CDR3 is TGTGCCAGCAGGCCGGGACAGCGGTACAATGAGCAGTTCTTC.